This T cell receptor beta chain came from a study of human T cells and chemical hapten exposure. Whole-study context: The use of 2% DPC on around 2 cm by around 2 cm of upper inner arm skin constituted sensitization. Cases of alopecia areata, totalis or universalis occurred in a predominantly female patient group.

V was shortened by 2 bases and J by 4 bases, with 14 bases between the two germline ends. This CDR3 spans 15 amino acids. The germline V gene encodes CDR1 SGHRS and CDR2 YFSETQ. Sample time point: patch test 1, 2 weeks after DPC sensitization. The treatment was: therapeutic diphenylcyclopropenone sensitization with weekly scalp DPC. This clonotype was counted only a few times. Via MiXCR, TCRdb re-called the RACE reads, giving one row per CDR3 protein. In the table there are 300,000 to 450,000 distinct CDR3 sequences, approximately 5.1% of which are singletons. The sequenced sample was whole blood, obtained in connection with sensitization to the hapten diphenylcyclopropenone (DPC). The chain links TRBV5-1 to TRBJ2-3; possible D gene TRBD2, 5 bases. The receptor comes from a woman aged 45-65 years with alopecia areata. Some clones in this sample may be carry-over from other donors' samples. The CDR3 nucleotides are TGCGCCAGCAGCTTAAGGCTAGCAGGTTCAGATACGCAGTATTTT. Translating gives CASSLRLAGSDTQYF.